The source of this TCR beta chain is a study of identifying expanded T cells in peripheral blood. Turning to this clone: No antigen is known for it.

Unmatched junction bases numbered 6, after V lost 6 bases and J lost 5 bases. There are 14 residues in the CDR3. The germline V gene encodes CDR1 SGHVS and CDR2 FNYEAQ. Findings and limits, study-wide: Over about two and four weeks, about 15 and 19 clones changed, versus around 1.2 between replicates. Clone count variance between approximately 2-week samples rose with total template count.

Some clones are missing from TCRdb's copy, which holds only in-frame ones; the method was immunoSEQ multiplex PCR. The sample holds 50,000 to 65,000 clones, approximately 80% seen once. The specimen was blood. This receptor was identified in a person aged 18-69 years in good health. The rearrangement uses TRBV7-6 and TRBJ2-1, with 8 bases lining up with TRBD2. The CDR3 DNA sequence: TGTGCCAGCAGTGGGACTAGGTCAAACAATGAGCAGTTCTTC. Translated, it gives CASSGTRSNNEQFF.